The 15 T cell receptor beta chains listed next were all sequenced from one sample in a study of beta chain features in type 1 diabetes. What was sequenced were expressed TCRB transcripts, since all of the isolated RNA had been reverse transcribed. Generated by immunoSEQ multiplex PCR, the TCRdb table keeps only in-frame clones and is missing some. In the table there are hundreds of thousands of clones, about 17% of which are singletons. The sequenced material came from naive CD4+ T cells from blood. Receptors were obtained from a woman under 30 in good health.

This clone was seen a handful of times. This chain connects TRBV15 to TRBJ2-1, with D tentatively TRBD2 (6 bases). The CDR3 contains 18 residues. V lost 0 bases and J lost 1, with 16 bases in between. CDR1 and CDR2 (germline): LNHNV, YYDKDF (reference sequence). CDR3: CATSRDLVSGASYNEQFF. The CDR3 DNA reads as TGTGCCACCAGCAGAGATCTGGTTAGCGGAGCTTCCTACAATGAGCAGTTCTTC.

The chain couples TRBV18 to TRBJ2-1, with TRBD2 matching over 13 bases. CDR1 is KGHSH, CDR2 LQKENI, per germline. CDR3 length: 14 amino acids. V lost 7 bases to trimming and J lost 9 bases; unmatched junction nucleotides: 6. The CDR3 region has the DNA TGTGCCAGCTTTCGGACTAGCGGGAGTGGTGAGCAGTTCTTC. Translation gives CASFRTSGSGEQFF.

This clone has more than one count but fewer than ten. This rearrangement joins TRBV11-2 to TRBJ2-1; TRBD1 aligns across 9 bases. The CDR3 sequence is 14 residues long. The V gene end was trimmed by 1 base and the J gene end by 11 bases; junction bases not matched to a gene: 6. CDR1 is SGHAT and CDR2 is FQNNGV in the germline V gene. The CDR3 here is CASSLGGQGAQQFF. CDR3 coding DNA: TGTGCCAGCAGCTTAGGGGGACAGGGAGCGCAGCAGTTCTTC.

This clone was observed a handful of times. The V call is TRBV29-1, the J call TRBJ2-3; 7 bases match TRBD2. The CDR3 is made up of 13 amino acids. V shed 5 bases, J shed 4 bases, and the junction held 6 bases outside the gene matches. The germline V gene has CDR1 SQVTM and CDR2 ANQGSEA. The CDR3 here is CSVRGEGSDTQYF. CDR3 DNA sequence: TGCAGCGTTCGGGGGGAGGGATCAGATACGCAGTATTTT.

The gene calls are TRBV7-9 and TRBJ2-4, with D hard to call. Trimming removed 4 bases at V and 6 bases at J, with 10 bases between. Germline V CDR1 and CDR2: SEHNR, FQNEAQ (reference sequence). This CDR3 comprises 13 residues. The CDR3 loop is CASSSKQRNIQYF. The CDR3, as DNA: TGTGCCAGCAGCTCCAAACAGCGAAACATTCAGTACTTC. The complete variable domain, with remaining parts taken from reference TRBV7-9 and TRBJ2-4, reads DTGVSQNPRHKITKRGQNVTFRCDPISEHNRLYWYRQTLGQGPEFLTYFQNEAQLEKSRLLSDRFSAERPKGSFSTLEIQRTEQGDSAMYLCASSSKQRNIQYFGAGTRLSVL.

The chain uses TRBV5-4 and TRBJ2-3, with 9 bases aligning to TRBD1. Looked up from germline, CDR1 is SGHNT and CDR2 is YYREEE (reference sequence). J lost 5 bases, V lost 4 bases, and 8 bases had no gene match. CDR3 length equals 15 residues. DNA of the CDR3: TGTGCCAGCAGCCCCGGGACAGGGTGGGGAGATACGCAGTATTTT. Residues: CASSPGTGWGDTQYF. The variable domain in full, completed from reference TRBV5-4 and TRBJ2-3, reads ETGVTQSPTHLIKTRGQQVTLRCSSQSGHNTVSWYQQALGQGPQFIFQYYREEENGRGNFPPRFSGLQFPNYSSELNVNALELDDSALYLCASSPGTGWGDTQYFGPGTRLTVL.

The rearrangement joins TRBV18 to TRBJ2-7, with 8 nucleotides matching TRBD2. Germline V gene lookup returns CDR1 KGHSH and CDR2 LQKENI. V gave up 0 bases and J gave up 6 bases; unmatched junction bases: 10. The CDR3 spans 16 residues. CDR3 DNA sequence: TGTGCCAGCTCACCACCCCCGGGGACTAGACTTCGCGAGCAGTACTTC. This codes for CASSPPPGTRLREQYF.

The chain combines TRBV2 with TRBJ2-4, with D perhaps matching TRBD1 or TRBD2 (6 bases each). Germline assignment: CDR1 SNHLY and CDR2 FYNNEI. The CDR3 covers 15 residues. The V and J ends lost 8 bases and 2 bases respectively, with 16 bases between them. CDR3: CASYGGRGTKNIQYF. In DNA, the CDR3 is TGTGCCAGCTACGGGGGCAGGGGAACCAAAAACATTCAGTACTTC. The whole variable domain, remainder taken from reference TRBV2 and TRBJ2-4, is EPEVTQTPSHQVTQMGQEVILRCVPISNHLYFYWYRQILGQKVEFLVSFYNNEISEKSEIFDDQFSVERPDGSNFTLKIRSTKLEDSAMYFCASYGGRGTKNIQYFGAGTRLSVL.

This clone was counted between two and nine times. The gene calls are TRBV11-2 and TRBJ2-2; 8 bases match TRBD2. J lost 6 bases, V lost 6 bases, and 12 bases had no gene match. CDR3 length equals 16 residues. Per the germline V gene, CDR1 is SGHAT and CDR2 is FQNNGV. The CDR3 spells CASRPGTSSSAGELFF. CDR3 sequence (DNA): TGTGCCAGCAGACCCGGGACTAGTAGTTCCGCCGGGGAGCTGTTTTTT.

The rearrangement uses TRBV19 and TRBJ2-5; D may be TRBD1 (6 bases). Per the germline V gene, CDR1 is LNHDA and CDR2 is SQIVND (reference sequence). Trimming cost V 1 base and J 3 bases, with 12 bases left between them. The length of the CDR3 is 15 residues. The CDR3 spells CASSIVQGRKETQYF. The CDR3 DNA is TGTGCCAGTAGTATAGTACAGGGAAGAAAAGAGACCCAGTACTTC.

This clone was seen more than once but under ten times. CDR3 amino acids: CASSPGQQGNTEAFF. The DNA for the CDR3 is TGTGCCAGCTCACCAGGCCAACAGGGGAACACTGAAGCTTTCTTT. The J gene is TRBJ1-1, the V gene TRBV18; D may be TRBD1 (6 bases). This CDR3 contains 15 residues. Trimming stripped 2 bases from V and 1 base from J, with 11 bases between. The germline V gene has CDR1 KGHSH and CDR2 LQKENI.

The rearrangement joins TRBV7-2 to TRBJ2-4, with 9 nucleotides matching TRBD1. The germline CDR1 and CDR2 sequences are SGHTA and FQGNSA. The CDR3 is 16 amino acids. The ends lost 1 base at V and 1 base at J; junction bases unmatched: 2. CDR3 sequence (DNA): TGTGCCAGCAGCTTAGATGGACAGGGGGCCAAAAACATTCAGTACTTC. This gives the protein CASSLDGQGAKNIQYF.

This clone occurred a few times. The CDR3 sequence: CASSPPSMTSDEQYF. The CDR3 nucleotides read TGTGCCAGCTCACCACCTAGCATGACTTCGGACGAGCAGTACTTC. This chain uses TRBV18 with TRBJ2-7; no clear D. Per the germline V gene, CDR1 is KGHSH and CDR2 is LQKENI. The V gene lost 0 bases and the J gene lost 5 bases, with 14 bases spanning the gap. This CDR3 has 15 amino acids.

The chain has TRBV4-2 and TRBJ1-2, with TRBD1 identical over 12 bases. V was clipped by 4 bases and J by 4 bases; unmatched bases: 7. Germline-derived CDR1 and CDR2 are LGHNA and YNFKEQ. The CDR3 is 16 residues long. In nucleotides, the CDR3 is TGTGCCAGCAGCCGAACCGGGGACAGGGGGCCCTATGGCTACACCTTC. It codes for CASSRTGDRGPYGYTF.

CDR3 loop: CASSLTGLALYEQYF. The DNA for the CDR3 is TGTGCCAGCAGTTTAACCGGACTAGCGCTCTACGAGCAGTACTTC. The chain recombines TRBV28 with TRBJ2-7; TRBD2 agrees at 9 bases. V trimming: 2 bases; J trimming: 3 bases; junction bases outside the gene matches: 5. The germline V gene encodes CDR1 MDHEN and CDR2 SYDVKM. The CDR3 covers 15 residues. The whole variable domain, filled in from reference TRBV28 and TRBJ2-7, reads DVKVTQSSRYLVKRTGEKVFLECVQDMDHENMFWYRQDPGLGLRLIYFSYDVKMKEKGDIPEGYSVSREKKERFSLILESASTNQTSMYLCASSLTGLALYEQYFGPGTRLTVT.